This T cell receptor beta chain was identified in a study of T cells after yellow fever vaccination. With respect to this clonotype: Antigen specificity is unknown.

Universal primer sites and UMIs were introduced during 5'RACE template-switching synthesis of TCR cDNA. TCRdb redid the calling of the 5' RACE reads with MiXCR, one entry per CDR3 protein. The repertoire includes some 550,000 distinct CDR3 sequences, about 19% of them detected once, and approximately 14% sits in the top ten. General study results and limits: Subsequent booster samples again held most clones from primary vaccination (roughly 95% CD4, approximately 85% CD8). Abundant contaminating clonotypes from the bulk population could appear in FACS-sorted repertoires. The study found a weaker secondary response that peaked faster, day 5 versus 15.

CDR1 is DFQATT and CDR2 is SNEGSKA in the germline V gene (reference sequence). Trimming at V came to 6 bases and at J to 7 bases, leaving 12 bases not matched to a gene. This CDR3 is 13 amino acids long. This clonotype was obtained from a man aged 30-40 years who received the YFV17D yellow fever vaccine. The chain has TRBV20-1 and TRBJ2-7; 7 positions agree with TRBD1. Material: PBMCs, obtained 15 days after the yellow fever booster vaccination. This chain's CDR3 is CSADGDSLGEQYF. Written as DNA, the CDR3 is TGCAGTGCAGACGGGGACAGTTTGGGAGAGCAGTACTTC.